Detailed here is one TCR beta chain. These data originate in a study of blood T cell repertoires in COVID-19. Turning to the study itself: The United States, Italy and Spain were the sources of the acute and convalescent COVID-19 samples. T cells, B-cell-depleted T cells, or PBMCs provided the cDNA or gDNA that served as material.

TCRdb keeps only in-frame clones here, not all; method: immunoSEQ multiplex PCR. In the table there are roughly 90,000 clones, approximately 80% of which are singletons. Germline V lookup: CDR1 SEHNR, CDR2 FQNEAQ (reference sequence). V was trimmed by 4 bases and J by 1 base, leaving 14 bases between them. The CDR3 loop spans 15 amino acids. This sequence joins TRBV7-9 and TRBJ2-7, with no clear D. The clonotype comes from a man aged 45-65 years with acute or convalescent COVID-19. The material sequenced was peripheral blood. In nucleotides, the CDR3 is TGTGCCAGCAGCTCATCGTCGACAAGATCCTACGAGCAGTACTTC. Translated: CASSSSSTRSYEQYF.